Each of the 10 T cell receptor beta chains below was sequenced from the same sample in a study of brain T cells in children with intractable seizures. Assay used: immunoSEQ multiplex PCR; TCRdb lists only in-frame clones, some missing. The table includes 95,000 to 120,000 clones, roughly 94% detected once. The sample consisted of peripheral blood, taken at surgery. All receptors come from a boy younger than two with hemimegalencephaly and intractable seizures.

CDR3 DNA: TGTGCCAGCAGCCCTAAATTACGGGAGGGAGGCAATGAGCAGTTCTTC. The encoded protein is CASSPKLREGGNEQFF. The rearrangement joins TRBV7-6 to TRBJ2-1, with 8 positions matching TRBD2. V lost 5 bases, J lost 6 bases, and 12 bases stayed unmatched. CDR1 is SGHVS and CDR2 is FNYEAQ in the germline V gene. This CDR3 is 16 amino acids long.

The chain employs TRBV28 and TRBJ2-6; D is ambiguous. Germline V gives CDR1 MDHEN, CDR2 SYDVKM. V lost 6 bases, J lost 0 bases, and 33 bases lay in between. The CDR3 sequence is 23 residues long. The CDR3 DNA follows: TGTGCCAGCAGCCCGGGCCGGTGGGTCGGATCGGCAAACAAGAACTCTGGGGCCAACGTCCTGACTTTC. Its translation: CASSPGRWVGSANKNSGANVLTF.

The chain joins TRBV7-9 to TRBJ2-5; tentatively, D is TRBD1 (7 bases). The V gene lost 5 bases and the J gene lost 4 bases, with 11 bases spanning the gap. Looked up from germline, CDR1 is SEHNR and CDR2 is FQNEAQ (reference sequence). The CDR3 sequence is 13 residues long. The CDR3 spells CASSPGGLETQYF. Here the CDR3 DNA reads TGTGCCAGCAGCCCAGGGGGGCTAGAGACCCAGTACTTC.

The chain has TRBV7-2 and TRBJ2-2; D is uncertain. The CDR3 runs 12 residues. V lost 0 bases, J lost 8 bases, and 4 bases lay in between. The germline V gene has CDR1 SGHTA and CDR2 FQGNSA. The CDR3 DNA is TGTGCCAGCAGCTTAGCGGGTGGGGAGCTGTTTTTT. Translated, it gives CASSLAGGELFF.

V gene TRBV5-1 combines with J gene TRBJ2-1; 12 bases line up with TRBD2. Germline CDR1 is SGHRS and CDR2 is YFSETQ. This CDR3 has 16 amino acids. V dropped 4 bases and J dropped 0; count of bases not matched to a gene: 2. The CDR3 nucleotides read TGCGCCAGCAGCGCACTAGCGGGAGGCTCCTACAATGAGCAGTTCTTC. It is translated as CASSALAGGSYNEQFF.

The rearrangement joins TRBV12-3 or TRBV12-4 to TRBJ2-3; D gene uncertain. This CDR3 spans 12 amino acids. The V end lost 5 bases, the J end lost 6 bases, and 9 bases lay between the germline ends. CDR3 protein: CASSENRDTQYF. DNA for the CDR3: TGTGCCAGCAGTGAAAATCGGGATACGCAGTATTTT.

The chain combines TRBV10-2 with TRBJ2-5; 9 bases align to TRBD2. This CDR3 spans 13 amino acids. V shed 8 bases and J 2 bases; nucleotides not matched to a gene: 3. Germline V lookup: CDR1 WSHSY, CDR2 SAAADI. The CDR3 reads CASSGLAQETQYF. CDR3 in DNA: TGCGCCAGCTCGGGACTAGCACAAGAGACCCAGTACTTC.

The gene calls are TRBV6-5 and TRBJ2-3; D might be TRBD2 (6 bases). Germline V gene sequence: CDR1 MNHEY, CDR2 SVGAGI. The CDR3 is made up of 13 amino acids. The germline V and J ends were trimmed by 5 bases and 6 bases, with 12 bases remaining between them. The CDR3 DNA is TGTGCCAGCAGTCCGACTAGTCCCGATACGCAGTATTTT. Residues: CASSPTSPDTQYF.

The V gene is TRBV2, the J gene TRBJ1-3, with a possible D match to TRBD1 (5 bases). CDR1 and CDR2 (germline): SNHLY, FYNNEI. V dropped 8 bases and J dropped 0 bases, with 11 bases sitting between them. CDR3 length: 14 amino acids. For the CDR3, the DNA is TGTGCCAGCGCCCAGGGCACCTCTGGAAACACCATATATTTT. Protein product: CASAQGTSGNTIYF.

This sequence joins TRBV7-9 and TRBJ2-3, with D unresolved. The CDR3 extends over 10 amino acids. Germline V gene data show CDR1 as SEHNR and CDR2 as FQNEAQ (reference sequence). The germline V and J ends were trimmed by 6 bases and 5 bases, with 3 bases remaining between them. CDR3 residues: CASSGDTQYF. The CDR3 DNA follows: TGTGCCAGCAGTGGAGATACGCAGTATTTT.